The 26 T cell receptor beta chains below were found in one sample sequenced in a study of CD8 T cells in Susac syndrome. When the RNA was reverse transcribed, random hexamers were used with an input of roughly 0.45 to 1 ug. One entry per CDR3 protein, called by TCRdb with MiXCR from the immunoSEQ multiplex PCR reads. The profile shows some 150,000 distinct CDR3 sequences, 90% to 97% of them singletons. Sequenced: CD4+ T cells from PBMCs. All receptors derive from a human donor with Susac syndrome.

The chain is built from TRBV7-2 and TRBJ2-3; D is uncertain. Trimming removed 3 bases from V and 4 bases from J, with 11 bases in between. Germline V lookup: CDR1 SGHTA, CDR2 FQGNSA. The CDR3 covers 14 residues. CDR3 nucleotide sequence: TGTGCCAGCAGCTTGGGTCTGTCGGCAGATACGCAGTATTTT. Translating gives CASSLGLSADTQYF.

V and J are TRBV27 and TRBJ2-5, with D perhaps matching TRBD1 or TRBD2 (5 bases each). V was shortened by 2 bases and J by 1 base, with 17 bases between the two germline ends. The V gene's germline CDR1 is MNHEY and CDR2 SMNVEV (reference sequence). This CDR3 spans 17 amino acids. CDR3: CASSLMGEGTAQETQYF. Here the CDR3 DNA reads TGTGCCAGCAGTTTAATGGGAGAAGGGACGGCCCAAGAGACCCAGTACTTC.

The gene calls are TRBV6-6 and TRBJ2-1; D gene unclear. The germline CDR1 and CDR2 sequences are MNHNY and SVGAGI (reference sequence). CDR3 size: 13 residues. Trimming left V 0 bases short and J 6 bases short, with 6 bases between. The CDR3 spells CASSYSNLNEQFF. CDR3 sequence (DNA): TGTGCCAGCAGTTACTCCAATCTCAATGAGCAGTTCTTC.

This rearrangement joins TRBV4-1 to TRBJ1-1, with 9 positions matching TRBD1. The junction had 4 bases not matched to a gene; V was cut back by 5 bases and J by 6 bases. The germline gives CDR1 MGHRA, CDR2 YSYEKL. The CDR3 runs to 13 residues. CDR3 sequence: CASSGQGFAEAFF. The CDR3 region has the DNA TGCGCCAGCAGCGGACAGGGGTTCGCTGAAGCTTTCTTT.

J is TRBJ2-7 and V is TRBV6-6, with 9 bases fitting TRBD2. Trimming at V came to 2 bases and at J to 2 bases, leaving 4 bases not matched to a gene. The CDR3 consists of 15 residues. CDR1 is MNHNY, CDR2 SVGAGI, per germline (reference sequence). CDR3 sequence reads: CASSYEGGRAYEQYF. CDR3 coding DNA: TGTGCCAGCAGTTACGAGGGCGGGAGGGCCTACGAGCAGTACTTC.

This sequence joins TRBV7-2 and TRBJ2-1; 9 positions agree with TRBD2. The trim removed 6 bases at V and 5 bases at J, leaving 5 bases unmatched. Germline CDR1 is SGHTA and CDR2 is FQGNSA. CDR3 length equals 14 residues. The CDR3 DNA reads TGTGCCAGCAGTAGGGGGACTAGCCACAATGAGCAGTTCTTC. Translating it yields CASSRGTSHNEQFF.

V usage is TRBV20-1 and J usage is TRBJ1-1; no clear D gene. This CDR3 contains 13 residues. V was pared by 1 base and J by 2 bases, with 8 bases between. In germline, CDR1 is DFQATT, CDR2 SNEGSKA (reference sequence). CDR3 DNA: TGCAGTGCTAGAGCAGGAGCTAACACTGAAGCTTTCTTT. Its translation: CSARAGANTEAFF.

The CDR3 bases are TGCGCCAGCAAAGGACAGGGCCGCACAGATACGCAGTATTTT. It yields the protein CASKGQGRTDTQYF. The chain employs TRBV5-1 and TRBJ2-3, with 8 bases matching TRBD1. Germline V gene lookup returns CDR1 SGHRS and CDR2 YFSETQ. Trimming at V came to 6 bases and at J to 1 base, leaving 4 bases not matched to a gene. This CDR3 has 14 amino acids.

The chain has TRBV5-1 and TRBJ2-2, with D possibly called TRBD1 or TRBD2 (5 bases each). The germline V gene encodes CDR1 SGHRS and CDR2 YFSETQ. This CDR3 comprises 15 residues. Trimming shortened V by 7 bases and J by 4 bases, and 17 bases separated the two germline ends. The CDR3 nucleotides read TGCGCCAGCCGGATGCAGGGAGCGGTCACCGGGGAGCTGTTTTTT. Encoded protein: CASRMQGAVTGELFF. Full variable domain (remainder filled in from reference TRBV5-1 and TRBJ2-2): KAGVTQTPRYLIKTRGQQVTLSCSPISGHRSVSWYQQTPGQGLQFLFEYFSETQRNKGNFPGRFSGRQFSNSRSEMNVSTLELGDSALYLCASRMQGAVTGELFFGEGSRLTVL.

This sequence joins TRBV6-5 and TRBJ2-1; D is uncertain. V gave up 7 bases and J gave up 2 bases, with 15 bases separating them. Germline V gene sequence: CDR1 MNHEY, CDR2 SVGAGI. The CDR3 is 15 amino acids. The CDR3 protein is CASIPGWGTYNEQFF. CDR3 bases: TGTGCCAGCATCCCCGGTTGGGGAACCTACAATGAGCAGTTCTTC.

The rearrangement uses TRBV20-1 and TRBJ2-4; 7 bases fit TRBD2. The CDR3 is 13 amino acids. CDR1 is DFQATT, CDR2 SNEGSKA, per germline (reference sequence). Trimming cost V 3 bases and J 7 bases; bases outside gene matches: 6. The CDR3 spells CSASRVGGNIQYF. DNA for the CDR3: TGCAGTGCTAGCCGGGTCGGGGGGAACATTCAGTACTTC.

This chain connects TRBV15 to TRBJ1-5; TRBD1 is a possible D gene (5 bases). Germline V gene data show CDR1 as LNHNV and CDR2 as YYDKDF (reference sequence). V lost 9 bases and J lost 3, with 12 bases in between. The CDR3 runs to 13 residues. CDR3 bases: TGTGCCACGGGGCAGGGACTCAATCAGCCCCAGCATTTT. This translates into CATGQGLNQPQHF.

V is TRBV2 and J is TRBJ2-5; possible D gene TRBD1, 5 bases. Trimming stripped 7 bases from V and 5 bases from J, with 20 bases between. Germline-derived CDR1 and CDR2 are SNHLY and FYNNEI. The CDR3 runs to 15 residues. The CDR3: CASTEGAILGETQYF. Written as DNA, the CDR3 is TGTGCCAGCACCGAAGGGGCCATTCTTGGGGAGACCCAGTACTTC.

The chain carries TRBV14 and TRBJ1-2; D is uncertain. Per the germline V gene, CDR1 is SGHDN and CDR2 is FVKESK. The ends were cut back, 4 bases at V and 6 bases at J, with 18 bases in the middle. The CDR3 consists of 15 residues. The CDR3 DNA sequence: TGTGCCAGCAGCCCCTTAGGACCTGCCGGACATGGCTACACCTTC. Encoded protein: CASSPLGPAGHGYTF.

Here the CDR3 reads CASSTRLASSTDTQYF. In nucleotides, the CDR3 is TGTGCCAGCAGCACCCGACTAGCGTCTAGCACAGATACGCAGTATTTT. The chain has TRBV5-4 and TRBJ2-3; the match to TRBD2 covers 8 bases. The CDR3 is made up of 16 amino acids. J gave up 0 bases and V 4 bases, and 7 bases lay outside the gene matches. Germline V gives CDR1 SGHNT, CDR2 YYREEE (reference sequence).

The chain couples TRBV4-1 to TRBJ2-5, with a possible D match to TRBD2 (6 bases). The CDR3 consists of 16 residues. V lost 0 bases, J lost 3 bases, and 14 bases lay in between. Per the germline V gene, CDR1 is MGHRA and CDR2 is YSYEKL. The CDR3 DNA follows: TGCGCCAGCAGCCAAGATCTCCGGGGGACCGAAGAGACCCAGTACTTC. Encoded protein: CASSQDLRGTEETQYF.

The chain has TRBV15 and TRBJ2-5; D perhaps matches TRBD2 (6 bases). Trimming removed 5 bases from V and 1 base from J, with 17 bases in between. The CDR3 is made up of 16 amino acids. CDR1 and CDR2 from the germline V gene are LNHNV and YYDKDF (reference sequence). The CDR3 here is CATSLPGDTVQETQYF. In DNA form, the CDR3 reads TGTGCCACCAGCTTGCCGGGAGATACAGTCCAAGAGACCCAGTACTTC.

The chain is built from TRBV19 and TRBJ1-2; 11 bases are a match to TRBD1. V shed 7 bases and J 12 bases; nucleotides not matched to a gene: 13. Looked up from germline, CDR1 is LNHDA and CDR2 is SQIVND (reference sequence). This CDR3 region has 14 residues. CDR3 DNA sequence: TGTGCCAGTAACCCGGACAGGGGGCATAGAAAGGACACCTTC. Translating gives CASNPDRGHRKDTF.

The chain carries TRBV14 and TRBJ2-1; D remains ambiguous. Germline V gene sequence: CDR1 SGHDN, CDR2 FVKESK. The ends were cut back, 9 bases at V and 4 bases at J, with 19 bases in the middle. This CDR3 has 15 residues. The DNA of the CDR3 is TGTGCCAGTCGCCTCTCCGAAGGCGTATACAATGAGCAGTTCTTC. Its translation is CASRLSEGVYNEQFF. Complete variable domain (other parts from reference TRBV14 and TRBJ2-1): EAGVTQFPSHSVIEKGQTVTLRCDPISGHDNLYWYRRVMGKEIKFLLHFVKESKQDESGMPNNRFLAERTGGTYSTLKVQPAELEDSGVYFCASRLSEGVYNEQFFGPGTRLTVL.

The gene calls are TRBV5-4 and TRBJ2-1; TRBD2 agrees at 14 bases. The germline CDR1 and CDR2 sequences are SGHNT and YYREEE (reference sequence). The length of the CDR3 is 13 residues. The ends lost 10 bases at V and 8 bases at J; junction bases unmatched: 5. CDR3 amino acids: CAGGLAGADEQFF. CDR3 in DNA: TGTGCCGGGGGACTAGCGGGAGCCGATGAGCAGTTCTTC.

The gene calls are TRBV14 and TRBJ1-1, with TRBD1 identical over 10 bases. CDR1 and CDR2 (germline): SGHDN, FVKESK. V was pared by 4 bases and J by 5 bases, with 4 bases of the junction left unmatched. The CDR3 runs to 14 residues. The CDR3 is CASSRDRGGTEAFF. The CDR3 DNA sequence: TGTGCCAGCAGCCGGGACAGGGGTGGTACTGAAGCTTTCTTT.

This chain connects TRBV4-2 to TRBJ2-1; 9 nucleotides match TRBD2. Germline loops: CDR1 LGHNA, CDR2 YNFKEQ. The CDR3 runs to 15 residues. Trimming cost V 0 bases and J 9 bases; bases outside gene matches: 6. The CDR3 spells CASSQDPDSGSEQFF. The CDR3 DNA follows: TGTGCCAGCAGCCAAGATCCAGATAGCGGGAGTGAGCAGTTCTTC.

This chain uses TRBV27 with TRBJ1-5; 9 nucleotides agree with TRBD1. Germline V lookup: CDR1 MNHEY, CDR2 SMNVEV (reference sequence). CDR3 length: 13 amino acids. V shed 5 bases and J 6 bases; nucleotides not matched to a gene: 2. The CDR3 region is CASSVDRGQPQHF. The CDR3, as DNA: TGTGCCAGCAGTGTGGACAGGGGTCAGCCCCAGCATTTT.

This CDR3 is CASSLAAGSNEKLFF. The CDR3 DNA sequence: TGCGCCAGCAGCTTGGCGGCAGGGAGTAATGAAAAACTGTTTTTT. The chain combines TRBV5-1 with TRBJ1-4, with D perhaps TRBD1 (5 bases). Trimming pared 0 bases from V and 4 bases from J, leaving 10 bases between. Per the germline V gene, CDR1 is SGHRS and CDR2 is YFSETQ. The CDR3 totals 15 residues.

The chain links TRBV5-1 to TRBJ2-2, with 8 positions matching TRBD1. The CDR3 loop spans 15 amino acids. Germline trimming cut 3 bases from V and 8 bases from J; bases unmatched to any gene: 9. Germline V gives CDR1 SGHRS, CDR2 YFSETQ. Written as DNA, the CDR3 is TGCGCCAGCAGCTCGCTCCAGGGGGCAAGAGGGGAGCTGTTTTTT. Translating it yields CASSSLQGARGELFF.

The V gene is TRBV2, the J gene TRBJ2-1, with D possibly matching TRBD1 (6 bases). CDR3 size: 13 residues. V was cut by 6 bases and J by 7 bases, with 13 bases left in between. Germline lookup yields CDR1 SNHLY and CDR2 FYNNEI. The CDR3 reads CASRDSSMNEQFF. The CDR3 DNA reads TGTGCCAGCAGGGACAGCAGCATGAATGAGCAGTTCTTC. The whole variable domain, filled in from reference TRBV2 and TRBJ2-1, reads EPEVTQTPSHQVTQMGQEVILRCVPISNHLYFYWYRQILGQKVEFLVSFYNNEISEKSEIFDDQFSVERPDGSNFTLKIRSTKLEDSAMYFCASRDSSMNEQFFGPGTRLTVL.